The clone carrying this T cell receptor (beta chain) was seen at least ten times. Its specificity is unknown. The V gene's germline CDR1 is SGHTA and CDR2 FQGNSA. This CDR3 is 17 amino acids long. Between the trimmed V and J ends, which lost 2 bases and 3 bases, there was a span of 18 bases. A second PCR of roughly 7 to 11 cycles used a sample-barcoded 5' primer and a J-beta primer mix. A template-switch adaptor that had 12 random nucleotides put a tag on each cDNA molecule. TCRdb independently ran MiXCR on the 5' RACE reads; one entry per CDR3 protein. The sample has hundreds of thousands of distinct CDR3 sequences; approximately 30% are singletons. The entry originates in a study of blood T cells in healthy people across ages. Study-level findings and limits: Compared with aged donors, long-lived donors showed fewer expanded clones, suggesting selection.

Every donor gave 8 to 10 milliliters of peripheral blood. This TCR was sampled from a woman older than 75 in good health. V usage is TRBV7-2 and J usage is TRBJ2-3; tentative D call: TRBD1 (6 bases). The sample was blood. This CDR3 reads CASSLMGAGIWTDTQYF. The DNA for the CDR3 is TGTGCCAGCAGCTTAATGGGGGCAGGGATATGGACAGATACGCAGTATTTT.